This T cell receptor beta chain was sequenced in a study of blood T cell repertoires in COVID-19. TCRdb's copy holds only in-frame clones and misses some; the assay was immunoSEQ multiplex PCR. The table has some 72,000 clones, about 90% seen once; the top ten hold approximately 4.2%. The CDR3 is 14 amino acids. Germline V gives CDR1 SGHVS, CDR2 FNYEAQ. J lost 6 bases, V lost 5 bases, and 9 bases had no gene match. The sequenced sample was peripheral blood. The receptor's source is a man between 50 and 59 years old with active COVID-19. The V gene is TRBV7-6, the J gene TRBJ1-2, with 7 bases fitting TRBD1. Here the CDR3 DNA reads TGTGCCAGCAGCCCGACAGGGACCGCTGATGGCTACACCTTC. The encoded protein is CASSPTGTADGYTF.